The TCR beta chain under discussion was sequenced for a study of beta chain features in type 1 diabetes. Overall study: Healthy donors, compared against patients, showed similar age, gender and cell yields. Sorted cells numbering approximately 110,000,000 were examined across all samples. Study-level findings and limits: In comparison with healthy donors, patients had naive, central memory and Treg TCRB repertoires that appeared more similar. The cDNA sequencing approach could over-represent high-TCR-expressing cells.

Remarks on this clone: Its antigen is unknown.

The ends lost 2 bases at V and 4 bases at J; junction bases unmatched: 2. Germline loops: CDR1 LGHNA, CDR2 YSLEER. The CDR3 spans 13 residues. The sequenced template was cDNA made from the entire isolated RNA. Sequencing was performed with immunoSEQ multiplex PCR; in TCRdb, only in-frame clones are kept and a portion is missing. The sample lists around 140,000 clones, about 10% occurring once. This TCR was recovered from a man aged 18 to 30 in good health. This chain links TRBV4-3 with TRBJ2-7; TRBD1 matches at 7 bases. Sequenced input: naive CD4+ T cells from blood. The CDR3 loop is CASSQLTGYEQYF. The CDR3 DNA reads TGCGCCAGCAGCCAACTGACAGGGTACGAGCAGTACTTC.